One and the same sample provided the 16 T cell receptor beta chains below, sequenced in a study of Ad26.COV2.S vaccination and SARS-CoV-2 variants. Here immunoSEQ multiplex PCR was the method, and the copy in TCRdb shows in-frame clones only, minus some. Of under 150,000 clones in the sample, 80% to 90% are singletons; the top ten hold 5%. The sample here was peripheral blood, taken after recovery from COVID-19. The receptor set was obtained from a human donor who had recovered from COVID-19.

The gene calls are TRBV5-1 and TRBJ2-7; 12 nucleotides match TRBD2. The V segment lost 0 bases and the J segment 4 bases; nucleotides outside the gene matches: 8. The CDR3 covers 17 residues. From germline, CDR1 is SGHRS and CDR2 YFSETQ. The CDR3 protein is CASSLVASGGVEYEQYF. DNA for the CDR3: TGCGCCAGCAGCTTGGTGGCTAGCGGGGGGGTTGAATACGAGCAGTACTTC.

This clone was detected a few times. The chain is built from TRBV28 and TRBJ1-3; 8 bases are shared with TRBD1. This CDR3 spans 16 amino acids. CDR1 and CDR2 (germline): MDHEN, SYDVKM. J lost 0 bases, V lost 6 bases, and 7 bases had no gene match. The DNA of the CDR3 is TGTGCCAGCAGCCCTCAGACAGGGGCCTCTGGAAACACCATATATTTT. Translation: CASSPQTGASGNTIYF.

The rearrangement uses TRBV4-3 and TRBJ1-6, with 7 nucleotides matching TRBD1. CDR3 length: 14 amino acids. Germline CDR1 is LGHNA and CDR2 is YSLEER. The trim removed 5 bases at V and 5 bases at J, leaving 3 bases unmatched. Here the CDR3 reads CASSWDSNNSPLHF. In DNA, the CDR3 is TGCGCCAGCAGCTGGGACAGTAATAATTCACCCCTCCACTTT.

The CDR3 spells CASSFEETQYF. The CDR3 bases are TGCGCCAGCAGCTTTGAGGAGACCCAGTACTTC. This rearrangement joins TRBV5-1 to TRBJ2-5, with unresolved D. Germline CDR1 is SGHRS and CDR2 is YFSETQ. V lost 2 bases and J 5 bases, leaving 4 bases between the germline ends. The length of the CDR3 is 11 residues.

The chain combines TRBV12-3 or TRBV12-4 with TRBJ2-5; 9 bases are a match to TRBD1. With V trimmed by 11 bases and J by 2 bases, 6 bases remained unmatched. There are 13 residues in the CDR3. The DNA of the CDR3 is TGTGCCGTGGGGGACAGGGCTCAAGAGACCCAGTACTTC. Protein sequence: CAVGDRAQETQYF.

The chain is built from TRBV30 and TRBJ1-2; D is perhaps TRBD1 (5 bases). The CDR3 totals 15 residues. The germline CDR1 and CDR2 sequences are GTSNPN and SVGIG (reference sequence). Between the trimmed V and J ends, which lost 4 bases and 4 bases, there was a span of 19 bases. CDR3 in amino acids: CAWTPNGRGAYGYTF. DNA of the CDR3: TGTGCCTGGACCCCGAACGGACGGGGCGCCTATGGCTACACCTTC.

This clone was counted once. V is TRBV21-1 and J is TRBJ1-5; TRBD1 is taken as the D call from the table, unchecked against the DNA. TRBV21-1 is flagged as a pseudogene. This CDR3 comprises 15 residues. The CDR3 here is CANDTLRGSNQPQHF. Here the CDR3 DNA reads TGTGCCAACGATACCCTCAGGGGAAGCAATCAGCCCCAGCATTTT.

This chain connects TRBV30 to TRBJ1-5; no clear D. The germline gives CDR1 GTSNPN, CDR2 SVGIG (reference sequence). This CDR3 is 12 amino acids long. V was pared by 2 bases and J by 8 bases, with 10 bases between. The CDR3 spells CAWSSYREPQHF. The DNA of the CDR3 is TGTGCCTGGAGTAGTTATCGGGAGCCCCAGCATTTT.

The chain carries TRBV19 and TRBJ2-7; possibly TRBD1 for D (6 bases). Trimming shortened V by 5 bases and J by 0 bases, and 14 bases separated the two germline ends. Germline CDR1 and CDR2: LNHDA and SQIVND (reference sequence). The CDR3 runs 15 residues. This chain's CDR3 is CASSFTGSSSYEQYF. The CDR3 nucleotides are TGTGCCAGTAGTTTTACAGGGTCTAGCTCCTACGAGCAGTACTTC.

J is TRBJ2-7 and V is TRBV6-5; D is possibly TRBD1 (5 bases). Trimming left V 4 bases short and J 6 bases short, with 13 bases between. This CDR3 is 13 amino acids long. CDR1 is MNHEY, CDR2 SVGAGI, per germline. CDR3 nucleotides: TGTGCCAGCAGTTCTTGGGCAGGGTTCGAGCAGTACTTC. This gives the protein CASSSWAGFEQYF.

The V and J genes are TRBV19 and TRBJ1-5; no clear D. Germline CDR1 is LNHDA and CDR2 is SQIVND (reference sequence). This CDR3 spans 15 amino acids. The V end lost 11 bases, the J end lost 0 bases, and 17 bases lay between the germline ends. CDR3: CASQFTGYSNQPQHF. In DNA form, the CDR3 reads TGTGCCTCTCAATTCACGGGCTATAGCAATCAGCCCCAGCATTTT.

The chain is built from TRBV29-1 and TRBJ1-2, with no clear D. Germline values: CDR1 SQVTM, CDR2 ANQGSEA. Deletions cut 4 bases from V and 0 bases from J, with 3 bases between. This CDR3 spans 11 amino acids. CDR3 DNA: TGCAGCGTTGCAGCTAACTATGGCTACACCTTC. This encodes CSVAANYGYTF.

The J gene is TRBJ1-2, the V gene TRBV5-1; D call uncertain. The V and J ends lost 0 bases and 7 bases respectively, with 19 bases between them. Germline CDR1 and CDR2: SGHRS and YFSETQ. This CDR3 spans 16 amino acids. CDR3 in DNA: TGCGCCAGCAGCTTGGCCGGGCCCACCTTACCGACTGGCTACACCTTC. It encodes CASSLAGPTLPTGYTF.

V usage is TRBV12-3 or TRBV12-4 and J usage is TRBJ1-2, with D possibly being TRBD1 (5 bases). The CDR3 runs 13 residues. The V and J ends lost 8 bases and 2 bases respectively, with 12 bases between them. Here the CDR3 DNA reads TGTGCCAGCTACAACAGGAACAACTATGGCTACACCTTC. This translates into CASYNRNNYGYTF.

V gene TRBV12-5 combines with J gene TRBJ1-2; 8 bases are shared with TRBD1. From germline, CDR1 is LGHNT and CDR2 FRNRAP. The CDR3 has 15 amino acids. V shed 0 bases and J 6 bases; nucleotides not matched to a gene: 6. The CDR3 protein is CASGLVTDRVNGYTF. The CDR3 nucleotides read TGTGCTAGTGGTTTGGTGACGGACAGGGTTAATGGCTACACCTTC.

The chain employs TRBV3-1 (or the pseudogene TRBV3-2) and TRBJ2-5, with a weak D call TRBD1 (6 bases). This CDR3 has 15 amino acids. Trimming shortened V by 4 bases and J by 6 bases, and 18 bases separated the two germline ends. Germline lookup yields CDR1 LGHDT and CDR2 YNNKEL (reference sequence). CDR3 loop: CASSPQPGHAKTQYF. The CDR3 DNA is TGTGCCAGCAGCCCACAACCGGGACATGCAAAGACCCAGTACTTC.